This T cell receptor (beta chain) is from a study of cytomegalovirus exposure and HLA in healthy donors. Study at large: An early data release held approximately 85 million unique TCRs from HLA-typed donors.

With respect to this clone: The target antigen is unknown.

PCR employed 60 Vbeta and 13 Jbeta primers. Produced via immunoSEQ multiplex PCR; TCRdb's table is partial and in-frame only. In all, the sample yields about 140,000 clones. The study, taken as a whole, reports: It was about 150 TCR beta chains that were listed as cytomegalovirus-associated. With further analysis later on, most CMV-associated TCR beta chains appeared HLA-restricted. CMV serostatus alone was available as immune exposure information.

The sample comprised PBMCs. This receptor was obtained from a man between 35 and 55 years old in good health and CMV-seronegative.

In DNA, the CDR3 is TGCGCCAGCAGCTTGGAGGGACAGGGGTCCGAGCAGTACTTC. This sequence encodes CASSLEGQGSEQYF. This rearrangement joins TRBV5-1 to TRBJ2-7; 10 bases are shared with TRBD1. Germline trimming cut 0 bases from V and 6 bases from J; bases unmatched to any gene: 3. The CDR3 sequence is 14 residues long. CDR1 SGHRS and CDR2 YFSETQ come from the germline V gene. Full variable domain (rest looked up from reference TRBV5-1 and TRBJ2-7): KAGVTQTPRYLIKTRGQQVTLSCSPISGHRSVSWYQQTPGQGLQFLFEYFSETQRNKGNFPGRFSGRQFSNSRSEMNVSTLELGDSALYLCASSLEGQGSEQYFGPGTRLTVT.